These T cell receptor beta chains were read from a single sample in a study of cytomegalovirus exposure and HLA in healthy donors. Libraries were prepared by immunoSEQ multiplex PCR; TCRdb keeps only in-frame clonotypes and omits some of them. The sample yields about 130,000 clones, roughly 88% seen once. The material sequenced was PBMCs. Receptors were obtained from a woman between 18 and 30 years old in good health and CMV-seropositive. The CDR3 runs from the conserved cysteine through the conserved F or W. A D gene is named only where the DNA matches it firmly. The listing skips clone size in some rows; elsewhere it reads once, few, many or a size class.

TRBJ1-1 | TRBV5-1 | - | TRBD1 | 15 | TGCGCCAGCAGCTCCAGACAGGGGGCTTACACTGAAGCTTTCTTT | CASSSRQGAYTEAFF
TRBJ2-5 | TRBV5-4 | - | TRBD2 | 14 | TGTGCCAGCAATAGCGGGGGGGCCGGTGAGACCCAGTACTTC | CASNSGGAGETQYF
TRBJ2-1 | TRBV6-5 | - | TRBD2 | 16 | TGTGCCAGCAGTTACTCGGCCGGGGGGTCCTACAATGAGCAGTTCTTC | CASSYSAGGSYNEQFF
TRBJ1-5 | TRBV19 | - | - | 16 | TGTGCCAGTAGTATAGTTCTCGTGACAGACAGACTGGCCCAGCATTTT | CASSIVLVTDRLAQHF
TRBJ1-5 | TRBV14 | - | - | 19 | TGTGCCAGCAGCCAAGATCCCGGAAGCGCAGCCTTAGGCAATCAGCCCCAGCATTTT | CASSQDPGSAALGNQPQHF
TRBJ2-1 | TRBV6-6 | - | TRBD2 | 14 | TGTGCCAGCAGTAATCTAGCGGCCTACAATGAGCAGTTCTTC | CASSNLAAYNEQFF
TRBJ2-6 | TRBV6-5 | - | - | 16 | TGTGCCAGCAGTTACGTCCCGAGCTCTGGGGCCAACGTCCTGACTTTC | CASSYVPSSGANVLTF
TRBJ2-5 | TRBV18 | - | TRBD1 | 13 | TGTGCCAGCTCACCACAGGGGGCTGAGACCCAGTACTTC | CASSPQGAETQYF
TRBJ2-5 | TRBV5-1 | - | - | 15 | TGCGCCAGCAGCTTGGCGGCAGTAGGAGGAGAGACCCAGTACTTC | CASSLAAVGGETQYF
TRBJ1-6 | TRBV30 | - | - | 13 | TGTGCCTGGAGGTCAAGTGAGGGCACACCCCTCCACTTT | CAWRSSEGTPLHF
TRBJ1-6 | TRBV15 | - | - | 15 | TGTGCCACCAGCAGAGAAGTGACTACTAATTCACCCCTCCACTTT | CATSREVTTNSPLHF
TRBJ2-1 | TRBV7-9 | - | - | 13 | TGTGCCAGCCTCCTCGGTGGGCGGGATGAGCAGTTCTTC | CASLLGGRDEQFF
TRBJ2-7 | TRBV7-8 | - | - | 13 | TGTGCCAGCAGCTCGATGACAGGAACCGAGCAGTACTTC | CASSSMTGTEQYF
TRBJ2-3 | TRBV2 | - | TRBD1 | 15 | TGTGCCAGCAGTGATGGGACAGGGGCTGGTGATACGCAGTATTTT | CASSDGTGAGDTQYF
TRBJ2-1 | TRBV11-2 | - | TRBD1 | 17 | TGTGCCAGCAGGGGAGAGACAGGGGAAGTCGCCTACAATGAGCAGTTCTTC | CASRGETGEVAYNEQFF
TRBJ2-5 | TRBV7-9 | - | TRBD1 | 16 | TGTTCCAGCAGCCTCACCTGGGGACAGCTACCGCAGACCCAGTACTTC | CSSSLTWGQLPQTQYF
TRBJ1-2 | TRBV4-2 | - | - | 13 | TGTGCCAGCAGCCAAGATTTCACCAGTGGCTACACCTTC | CASSQDFTSGYTF
TRBJ2-1 | TRBV7-8 | - | TRBD1 | 16 | TGTGCCAGCAGCACCTCCCCGGTTGAGGGGGCCCATGAGCAGTTCTTC | CASSTSPVEGAHEQFF
TRBJ1-6 | TRBV5-6 | - | TRBD1 | 14 | TGTGCCAGCAGCGAAAGACAGGGTAGCTCACCCCTCCACTTT | CASSERQGSSPLHF
TRBJ2-7 | TRBV5-1 | - | - | 14 | TGCGCCAGCAGCTTGTCCTCTAGCTCCTACGAGCAGTACTTC | CASSLSSSSYEQYF
TRBJ2-5 | TRBV10-2 | - | - | 12 | TGCGCCAGCAGCTCGTACCAAGAGACCCAGTACTTC | CASSSYQETQYF
TRBJ2-1 | TRBV15 | - | TRBD2 | 15 | TGTGCCACCAGCGGACTAGCGGGGGTCAACAATGAGCAGTTCTTC | CATSGLAGVNNEQFF
TRBJ1-5 | TRBV27 | few | - | 14 | TGTGCCAGCAGTTTGGAGGGAAAAAATCAGCCCCAGCATTTT | CASSLEGKNQPQHF
TRBJ2-5 | TRBV10-3 | few | TRBD1 | 15 | TGTGCCATCAGTGACGCGACAGGGGCTGGGGAGACCCAGTACTTC | CAISDATGAGETQYF
TRBJ2-3 | TRBV5-4 | - | TRBD2 | 17 | TGTGCCAGCAGCTTGGTAGGTCTAGCGGGGGTCACAGATACGCAGTATTTT | CASSLVGLAGVTDTQYF
TRBJ2-2 | TRBV29-1 | - | - | 15 | TGCAGCGTTGAAAGCAGGGGCGAAGGATCCGGGGAGCTGTTTTTT | CSVESRGEGSGELFF
TRBJ1-3 | TRBV7-3 | - | - | 13 | TGTGCCAGCAGCGAAACAGTTGGGAACACCATATATTTT | CASSETVGNTIYF
TRBJ2-1 | TRBV6-1 | - | TRBD2 | 15 | TGTGCCAGCAGTGTCAACGGGGGGGCCTACAATGAGCAGTTCTTC | CASSVNGGAYNEQFF
TRBJ1-1 | TRBV19 | - | - | 14 | TGTGCCAGTAGTACAAAGACAGGTTGGGTCGAAGCTTTCTTT | CASSTKTGWVEAFF
TRBJ2-3 | TRBV29-1 | - | TRBD2 | 17 | TGCAGCGTTGAAGATGCGGCTAGCGGGGGCGGGGTTGATACGCAGTATTTT | CSVEDAASGGGVDTQYF
TRBJ1-1 | TRBV18 | - | - | 13 | TGTGCCAGCTCACCTTCCCCGGAGGCTGAAGCTTTCTTT | CASSPSPEAEAFF
TRBJ2-4 | TRBV27 | - | TRBD2 | 18 | TGTGCCAGACAAAGTGTTAGCGGGGGGACCGTAGCCAAAAACATTCAGTACTTC | CARQSVSGGTVAKNIQYF
TRBJ2-7 | TRBV5-4 | - | TRBD1 | 15 | TGTGCCAGCAGCTTGGGGGGGGACAGGGGCTCCGAGCAGTACTTC | CASSLGGDRGSEQYF
TRBJ2-5 | TRBV25-1 | - | - | 15 | TGTGCCAGCAGTGATTCCCGACAGAGCCAAGAGACCCAGTACTTC | CASSDSRQSQETQYF
TRBJ2-1 | TRBV11-3 | few | - | 15 | TGTGCCAGCAGCTCGGGTGGAGGGCCCTACAATGAGCAGTTCTTC | CASSSGGGPYNEQFF
TRBJ2-2 | TRBV7-2 | - | - | 11 | TGTGCCAGCAATTATGCCGGGGAGCTGTTTTTT | CASNYAGELFF
TRBJ2-5 | TRBV9 | - | TRBD1 | 13 | TGTGCCAGCAGCGGACAGGGTTCAGAGACCCAGTACTTC | CASSGQGSETQYF
TRBJ1-2 | TRBV9 | - | TRBD1 | 16 | TGTGCCAGCAGCGTTGAACCGGACAGGGGGCGAGGAGGCTACACCTTC | CASSVEPDRGRGGYTF
TRBJ2-5 | TRBV6-1 | - | - | 14 | TGTGCCAGCAGTGGGGACTCGGACCAAGAGACCCAGTACTTC | CASSGDSDQETQYF
TRBJ2-5 | TRBV5-1 | once | TRBD2 | 18 | TGCGCCAGCAGCTCCCAGGAGGGAGCGGGGGGTCGTCCTCGGGAGCAGTACTTC | CASSSQEGAGGRPREQYF
TRBJ2-4 | TRBV5-1 | once | - | 16 | TGCGCCAGCAGCCCGGACCCGGAGGGTTCTAAAAACATTCAGTACTTC | CASSPDPEGSKNIQYF
TRBJ2-7 | TRBV5-5 | - | TRBD1 | 13 | TGTGCCAGCAGTTGGACAGGGGGCGGAGAGCAGTACTTC | CASSWTGGGEQYF
TRBJ2-7 | TRBV2 | - | - | 11 | TGTGCCAGCAGTCTAGAGTACGAGCAGTACTTC | CASSLEYEQYF
TRBJ1-1 | TRBV10-3 | - | - | 14 | TGTGCCATCAGGCAGGGATTCATGAACACTGAAGCTTTCTTT | CAIRQGFMNTEAFF
TRBJ1-4 | TRBV19 | - | - | 17 | TGTGCCAGTAGTATCCTTGTGGGGGGAGTTCGAAATGAAAAACTGTTTTTT | CASSILVGGVRNEKLFF
TRBJ1-4 | TRBV28 | - | - | 17 | TGTGCCAGCAGTTTACCGGGGGGAGAGGGAGTTCGGGAAAAACTGTTTTTT | CASSLPGGEGVREKLFF
TRBJ1-2 | TRBV14 | - | TRBD1 | 16 | TGTGCCAGCAGCCAACGACGCTGGGACAGGGGTTTTGGCTACACCTTC | CASSQRRWDRGFGYTF
TRBJ2-2 | TRBV27 | - | TRBD1 | 15 | TGTGCCAGCTCCGGGACAGGTAAAAACACCGGGGAGCTGTTTTTT | CASSGTGKNTGELFF
TRBJ2-7 | TRBV5-6 | - | - | 13 | TGTGCCAGCAGCTTTTGGGGAGACTACGAGCAGTACTTC | CASSFWGDYEQYF
TRBJ1-6 | TRBV4-1 | - | - | 16 | TGCGCCAGCAGCCAATTTGGCAGTCACTATAATTCACCCCTCCACTTT | CASSQFGSHYNSPLHF
TRBJ2-1 | TRBV7-9 | - | - | 16 | TGTGCCAGCAGCCGCATCGGGACTCTCGGGGATAATGAGCAGTTCTTC | CASSRIGTLGDNEQFF
TRBJ1-1 | TRBV30 | - | - | 12 | TGTGCCTGGAGTGGAGGGGGCACTGAAGCTTTCTTT | CAWSGGGTEAFF
TRBJ1-2 | TRBV19 | once | TRBD1 | 13 | TGTGCCAGTAGCCAGGGACAGAACTATGGCTACACCTTC | CASSQGQNYGYTF
TRBJ1-5 | TRBV6-6 | - | - | 13 | TGTGCCAGCAGAGCTAGGGGGAGTCAGCCCCAGCATTTT | CASRARGSQPQHF